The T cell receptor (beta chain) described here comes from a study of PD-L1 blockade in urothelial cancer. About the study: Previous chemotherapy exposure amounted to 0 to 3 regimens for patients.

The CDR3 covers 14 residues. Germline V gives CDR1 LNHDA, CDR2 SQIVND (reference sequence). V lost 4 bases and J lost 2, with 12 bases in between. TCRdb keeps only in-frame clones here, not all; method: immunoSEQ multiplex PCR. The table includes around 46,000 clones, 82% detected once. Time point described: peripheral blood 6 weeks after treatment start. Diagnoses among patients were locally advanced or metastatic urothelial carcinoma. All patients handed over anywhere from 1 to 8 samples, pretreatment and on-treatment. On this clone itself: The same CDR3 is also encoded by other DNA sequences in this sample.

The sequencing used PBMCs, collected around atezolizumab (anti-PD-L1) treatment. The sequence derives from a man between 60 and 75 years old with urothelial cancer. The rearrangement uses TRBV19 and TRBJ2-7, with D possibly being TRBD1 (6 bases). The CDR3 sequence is CASSTGHSTYEQYF. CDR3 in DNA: TGTGCCAGTAGTACGGGACACTCAACCTACGAGCAGTACTTC.